The present T cell receptor (beta chain) was sequenced within a study of blood T cells in healthy people across ages. Overall study findings and caveats: Compared with aged donors, long-lived donors showed fewer expanded clones, suggesting selection.

The total RNA that was extracted per sample amounted to at least 5 micrograms. V lost 10 bases to trimming and J lost 7 bases; unmatched junction nucleotides: 7. CDR1 MNHEY and CDR2 SMNVEV come from the germline V gene (reference sequence). The CDR3 has 13 amino acids. For this clonotype: Its matching antigen is unknown.

A second PCR, run for roughly 7 to 11 cycles, used a sample-barcoded 5' primer plus a J-beta primer mix. A template-switch adaptor with 12 random nucleotides tagged each cDNA molecule. TCRdb redid the calling of the 5' RACE reads with MiXCR, one entry per CDR3 protein. The data hold 650,000 to 800,000 distinct CDR3 sequences, with about 51% observed a single time. The rearrangement uses TRBV27 and TRBJ2-2; 9 bases map to TRBD2. Sequencing used blood. This TCR was sampled from a woman of 80 years or more in good health. CDR3 DNA: TGTGCCACTGCGGGACTAGCAAGCGGGGAGCTGTTTTTT. The encoded protein is CATAGLASGELFF.